A selection of T cell receptor beta chains follows, all from one sample in a study of T cell responses to AZD1222 COVID-19 vaccine. The data were produced by immunoSEQ multiplex PCR, yet TCRdb's version contains in-frame clones alone and is incomplete. Of 84,000 or so clones in the sample, over 75% were seen once. The specimen was peripheral blood, collected on day 0 of MenACWY control vaccination. The receptors come from an adult in good health. Each CDR3 is given with its conserved first and last residue. Fields, in order: D gene, V gene, clone size, J gene, CDR3 DNA, CDR3 protein. The D gene is left open where the match is weak. The listing skips clone size in some rows; elsewhere it reads once, few, many or a size class.

.,TRBV20-1,.,TRBJ2-3,TGCAGTGCTAGTTGGCGCTTCAGGGATACGCAGTATTTT,CSASWRFRDTQYF
TRBD1,TRBV6-5,.,TRBJ2-1,TGTGCCAGCCAATCAGGGGGCGGAGACTACAATGAGCAGTTCTTC,CASQSGGGDYNEQFF
.,TRBV30,.,TRBJ2-7,TGTGCCTGGACTGCCACGGACGAGCAGTACTTC,CAWTATDEQYF
TRBD1,TRBV5-4,.,TRBJ2-1,TGTGCCAGCAGACCAATTTCTACAGGGGACAATGAGCAGTTCTTC,CASRPISTGDNEQFF
TRBD1,TRBV4-1,.,TRBJ2-7,TGCGCCAGCAGCAAAGACTCCGGGACAGTTACCTACGAGCAGTACTTC,CASSKDSGTVTYEQYF
.,TRBV27,.,TRBJ1-5,TGTGCCAGCAGTTCGGGACCATACGGGGGGCCCCAGCATTTT,CASSSGPYGGPQHF
TRBD1,TRBV7-2,few,TRBJ2-1,TGTGCCAGCAGCCCGGACAGGGGTGCCTACAATGAGCAGTTCTTC,CASSPDRGAYNEQFF
.,TRBV28,.,TRBJ2-3,TGTGCCAGCAGTTCAGGACGGAGCACAGATACGCAGTATTTT,CASSSGRSTDTQYF
TRBD1,TRBV6-5,.,TRBJ2-7,TGTGCCACCTTGACAGGGGGCGCCTACGAGCAGTACTTC,CATLTGGAYEQYF
TRBD2,TRBV7-2,.,TRBJ2-1,TGTGCCAGCAGGCCTAGCGGCTACAATGAGCAGTTCTTC,CASRPSGYNEQFF
TRBD2,TRBV3-1/TRBV3-2,.,TRBJ2-4,TGTGCCAGCAGCCAAGTAGTTAGCGGGGGGCTTCGGGACAAAAACATTCAGTACTTC,CASSQVVSGGLRDKNIQYF
.,TRBV4-3,.,TRBJ2-7,TGCGCCAGCAGCCAAGATTGGGCCAGCTCCTACGAGCAGTACTTC,CASSQDWASSYEQYF
.,TRBV9,.,TRBJ1-3,TGTGCCAGCAGCGTAAAGTGGGATCCTGGAAACACCATATATTTT,CASSVKWDPGNTIYF
.,TRBV9,.,TRBJ1-1,TGTGCCAGCAGCGCGATAGGACGGCGGAACACTGAAGCTTTCTTT,CASSAIGRRNTEAFF
TRBD1,TRBV6-2/TRBV6-3,.,TRBJ1-2,TGTGCCAGCAGCTGGGACAGGACGGGCGGCTACACCTTC,CASSWDRTGGYTF
TRBD1,TRBV5-4,.,TRBJ1-1,TGTGCCAGCAGCTTGTCCCGGGACAGGGCCCGCTTGTCTGAAGCTTTCTTT,CASSLSRDRARLSEAFF